The T cell receptor (beta chain) described here comes from a study of T cell responses to AZD1222 COVID-19 vaccine. Overall study results and limits: Rises in breadth and depth of Spike-specific TCRs came after two AZD1222 doses. Spike-wide coverage was observed for vaccine-associated CD4 TCRs, with dominant responses at 160-218 and 743-854.

The method was immunoSEQ multiplex PCR; TCRdb's version includes in-frame clones alone and lacks a portion of them. The sample lists roughly 150,000 clones, 85% to 90% occurring once. The CDR3 runs 14 residues. Germline trimming cut 4 bases from V and 9 bases from J; bases unmatched to any gene: 7. CDR1 is SGHTS, CDR2 YDEGEE, per germline. The sample holds one count of this clone. The antigen is unknown. This chain connects TRBV5-8 to TRBJ1-3; TRBD1 matches at 10 bases. The origin of this receptor is an adult in good health. The sample in question was peripheral blood, obtained on day 0 of AZD1222 vaccination. The CDR3 bases are TGTGCCAGCAGCCCCCGGGACAGGGGTATCACCATATATTTT. It translates to CASSPRDRGITIYF.